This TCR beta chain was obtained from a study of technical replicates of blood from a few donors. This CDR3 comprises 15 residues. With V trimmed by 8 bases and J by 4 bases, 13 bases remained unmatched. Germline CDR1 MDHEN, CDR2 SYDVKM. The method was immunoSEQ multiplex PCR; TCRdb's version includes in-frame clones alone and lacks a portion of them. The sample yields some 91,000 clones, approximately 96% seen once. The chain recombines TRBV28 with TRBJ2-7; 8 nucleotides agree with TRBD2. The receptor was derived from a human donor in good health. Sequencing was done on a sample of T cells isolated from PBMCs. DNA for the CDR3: TGTGCCAGCGGCGGGGGGCACTCCAATGGGTACGAGCAGTACTTC. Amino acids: CASGGGHSNGYEQYF.